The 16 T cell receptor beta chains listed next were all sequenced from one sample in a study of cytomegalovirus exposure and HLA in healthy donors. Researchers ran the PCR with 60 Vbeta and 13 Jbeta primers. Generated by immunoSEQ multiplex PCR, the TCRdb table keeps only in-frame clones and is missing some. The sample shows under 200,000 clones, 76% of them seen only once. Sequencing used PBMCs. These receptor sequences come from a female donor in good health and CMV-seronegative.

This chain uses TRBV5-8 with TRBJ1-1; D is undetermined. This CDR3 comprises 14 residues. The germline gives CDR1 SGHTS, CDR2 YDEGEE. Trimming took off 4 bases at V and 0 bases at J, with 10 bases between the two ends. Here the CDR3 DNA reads TGTGCCAGCAGCCCTCTGACTTTGAACACTGAAGCTTTCTTT. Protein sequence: CASSPLTLNTEAFF.

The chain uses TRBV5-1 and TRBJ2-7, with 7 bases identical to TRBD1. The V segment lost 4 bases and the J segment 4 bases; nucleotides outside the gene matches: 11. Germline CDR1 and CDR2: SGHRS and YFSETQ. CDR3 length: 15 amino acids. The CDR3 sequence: CASSVQGQARYEQYF. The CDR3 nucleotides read TGCGCCAGCAGCGTCCAAGGACAGGCGCGTTACGAGCAGTACTTC.

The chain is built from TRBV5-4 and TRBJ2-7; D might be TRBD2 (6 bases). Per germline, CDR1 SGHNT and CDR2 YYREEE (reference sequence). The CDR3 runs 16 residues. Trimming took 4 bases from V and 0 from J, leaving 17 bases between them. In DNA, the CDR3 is TGTGCCAGCAGCACCCTGGGGCGGGGACCCTCCTACGAGCAGTACTTC. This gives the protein CASSTLGRGPSYEQYF.

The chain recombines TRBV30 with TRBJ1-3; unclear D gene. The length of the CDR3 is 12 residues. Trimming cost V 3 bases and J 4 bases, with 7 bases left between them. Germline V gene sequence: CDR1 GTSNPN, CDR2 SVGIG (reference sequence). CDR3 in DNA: TGTGCCTGGAGCTGGCAGGGAAACACCATATATTTT. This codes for CAWSWQGNTIYF.

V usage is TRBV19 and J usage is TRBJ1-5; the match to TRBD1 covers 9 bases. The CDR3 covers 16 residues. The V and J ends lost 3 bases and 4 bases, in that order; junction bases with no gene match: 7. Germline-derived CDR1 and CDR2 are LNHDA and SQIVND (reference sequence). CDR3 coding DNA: TGTGCCAGTAGTATCCAATTCGGGACAGGGAATCAGCCCCAGCATTTT. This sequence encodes CASSIQFGTGNQPQHF.

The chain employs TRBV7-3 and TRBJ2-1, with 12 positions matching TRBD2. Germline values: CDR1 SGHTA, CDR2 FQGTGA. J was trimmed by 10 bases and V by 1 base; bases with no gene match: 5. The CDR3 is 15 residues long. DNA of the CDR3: TGTGCCAGCAGCTTAAGACTAGCGGGAGCCTCGGAGCAGTTCTTC. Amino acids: CASSLRLAGASEQFF.

CDR3 in amino acids: CASSLAGGATIYGYTF. The CDR3 nucleotides are TGTGCCAGCAGCTTGGCCGGCGGCGCTACTATTTATGGCTACACCTTC. The genes are TRBV5-6 and TRBJ1-2; no clear D. The germline V gene encodes CDR1 SGHDT and CDR2 YYEEEE. The CDR3 is made up of 16 amino acids. V was trimmed by 0 bases and J by 5 bases, leaving 17 bases between them.

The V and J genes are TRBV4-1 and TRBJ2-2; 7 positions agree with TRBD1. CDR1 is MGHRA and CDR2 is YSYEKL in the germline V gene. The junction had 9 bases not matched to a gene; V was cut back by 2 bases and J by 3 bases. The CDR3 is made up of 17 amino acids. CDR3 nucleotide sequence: TGCGCCAGCAGCCAAACACAGCTAACAGGGGACACCGGGGAGCTGTTTTTT. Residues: CASSQTQLTGDTGELFF.

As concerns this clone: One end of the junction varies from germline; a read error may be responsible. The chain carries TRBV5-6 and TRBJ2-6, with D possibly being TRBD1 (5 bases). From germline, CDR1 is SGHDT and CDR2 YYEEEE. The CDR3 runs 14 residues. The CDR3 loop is CASSLNSGANGLTF. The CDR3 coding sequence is TGTGCCAGCAGCCTAAACTCTGGGGCCAACGGCCTGACTTTC.

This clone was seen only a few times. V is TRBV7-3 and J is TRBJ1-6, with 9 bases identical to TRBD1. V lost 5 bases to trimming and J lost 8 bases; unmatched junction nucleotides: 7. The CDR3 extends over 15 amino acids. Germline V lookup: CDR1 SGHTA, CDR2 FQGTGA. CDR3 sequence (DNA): TGTGCCAGCAGCGCCGGGACAGGGTGGCATTCACCCCTCCACTTT. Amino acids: CASSAGTGWHSPLHF.

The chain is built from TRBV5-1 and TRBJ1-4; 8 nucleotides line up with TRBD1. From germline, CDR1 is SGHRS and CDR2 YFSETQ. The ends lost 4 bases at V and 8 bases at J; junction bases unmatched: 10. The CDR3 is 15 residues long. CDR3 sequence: CASSARQGPEEKLFF. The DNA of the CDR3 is TGCGCCAGCAGCGCCAGACAGGGGCCCGAGGAAAAACTGTTTTTT.

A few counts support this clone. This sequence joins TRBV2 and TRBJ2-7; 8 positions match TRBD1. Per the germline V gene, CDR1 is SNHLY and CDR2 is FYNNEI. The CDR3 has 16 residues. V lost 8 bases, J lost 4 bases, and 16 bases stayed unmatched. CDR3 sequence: CASLAKNGQGGYEQYF. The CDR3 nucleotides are TGTGCCAGCCTCGCAAAAAACGGACAGGGTGGTTACGAGCAGTACTTC.

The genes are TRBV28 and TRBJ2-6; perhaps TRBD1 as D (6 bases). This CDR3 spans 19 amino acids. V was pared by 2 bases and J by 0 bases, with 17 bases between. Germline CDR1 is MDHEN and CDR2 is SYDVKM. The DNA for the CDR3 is TGTGCCAGCAGTTTAACAGGGTGGGGAAGTAACTCTGGGGCCAACGTCCTGACTTTC. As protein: CASSLTGWGSNSGANVLTF.

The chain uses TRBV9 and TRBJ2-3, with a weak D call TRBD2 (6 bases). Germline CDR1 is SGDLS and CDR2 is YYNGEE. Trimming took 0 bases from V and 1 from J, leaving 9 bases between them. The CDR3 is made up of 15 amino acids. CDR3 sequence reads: CASSVAGEGTDTQYF. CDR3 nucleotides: TGTGCCAGCAGCGTAGCGGGGGAAGGCACAGATACGCAGTATTTT.

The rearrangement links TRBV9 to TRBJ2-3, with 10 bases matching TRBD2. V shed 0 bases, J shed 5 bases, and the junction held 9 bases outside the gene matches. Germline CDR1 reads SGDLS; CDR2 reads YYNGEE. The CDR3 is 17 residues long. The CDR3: CASSVGPSGSSGDTQYF. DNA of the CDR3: TGTGCCAGCAGCGTAGGGCCTAGCGGGAGTAGTGGAGATACGCAGTATTTT.

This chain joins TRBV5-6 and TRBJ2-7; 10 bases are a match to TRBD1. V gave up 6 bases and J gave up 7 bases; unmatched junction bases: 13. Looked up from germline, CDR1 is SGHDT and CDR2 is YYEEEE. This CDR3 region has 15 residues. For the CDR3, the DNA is TGTGCCAGCATCCCTTCGGGACAGGGGACGGGGGAGCAGTACTTC. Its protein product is CASIPSGQGTGEQYF.